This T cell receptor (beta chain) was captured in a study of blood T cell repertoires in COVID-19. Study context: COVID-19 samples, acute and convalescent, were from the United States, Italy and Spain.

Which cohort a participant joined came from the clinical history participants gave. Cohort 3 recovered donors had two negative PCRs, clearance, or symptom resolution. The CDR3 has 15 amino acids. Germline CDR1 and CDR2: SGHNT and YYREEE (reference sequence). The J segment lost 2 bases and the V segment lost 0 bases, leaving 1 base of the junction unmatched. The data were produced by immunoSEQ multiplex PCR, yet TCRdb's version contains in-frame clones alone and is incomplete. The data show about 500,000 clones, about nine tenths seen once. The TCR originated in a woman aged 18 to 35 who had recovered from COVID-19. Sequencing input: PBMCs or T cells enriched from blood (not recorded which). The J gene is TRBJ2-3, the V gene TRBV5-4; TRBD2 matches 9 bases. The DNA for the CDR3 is TGTGCCAGCAGCTTGGCTAGCGGGGACACAGATACGCAGTATTTT. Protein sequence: CASSLASGDTDTQYF.